This passage covers 10 T cell receptor beta chains from one sample sequenced in a study of T cells in Graves' hyperthyroidism and ophthalmopathy. Researchers amplified the TCR beta CDR3 regions from RNA transcripts. An initial round of RT-PCR targeting the TCR CDR3 relied on the HTBI primer set. TCRdb fed the multiplex PCR reads into MiXCR, producing one record per CDR3 protein. The profile shows about 720,000 distinct CDR3 sequences, around a sixth of them singletons. The sample was blood. These receptors were obtained from a woman in her forties or fifties with Graves' hyperthyroidism that later progressed to Graves' ophthalmopathy.

This clonotype showed up just a few times. The rearrangement links TRBV12-3 or TRBV12-4 to TRBJ2-7; 7 bases match TRBD2. J gave up 4 bases and V 6 bases, and 6 bases lay outside the gene matches. The CDR3 runs to 13 residues. In nucleotides, the CDR3 is TGTGCCAGCAGGGGGGGGGGAAGATACGAGCAGTACTTC. It translates to CASRGGGRYEQYF.

This clonotype was detected a few times. V gene TRBV28 combines with J gene TRBJ2-7, with D perhaps matching TRBD2 (6 bases). Deletions cut 3 bases from V and 4 bases from J, with 13 bases between. CDR1 is MDHEN and CDR2 is SYDVKM in the germline V gene. The length of the CDR3 is 14 residues. CDR3 sequence reads: CASSLVTEGYEQYF. In nucleotides, the CDR3 is TGTGCCAGCAGTTTGGTGACGGAGGGGTACGAGCAGTACTTC. The whole variable domain, remainder taken from reference TRBV28 and TRBJ2-7, is DVKVTQSSRYLVKRTGEKVFLECVQDMDHENMFWYRQDPGLGLRLIYFSYDVKMKEKGDIPEGYSVSREKKERFSLILESASTNQTSMYLCASSLVTEGYEQYFGPGTRLTVT.

In this sample, this clonotype turned up many times. This chain uses TRBV11-2 with TRBJ1-2; D uncertain. V lost 3 bases to trimming and J lost 4 bases, with 3 bases between them. Germline V gives CDR1 SGHAT, CDR2 FQNNGV. The CDR3 loop spans 11 amino acids. In DNA, the CDR3 is TGTGCCAGCAGCTTCAGCTATGGCTACACCTTC. Translated: CASSFSYGYTF.

This clonotype has a handful of counts. The chain couples TRBV19 to TRBJ1-1; D unresolved. The CDR3 is 10 amino acids. Per germline, CDR1 LNHDA and CDR2 SQIVND (reference sequence). V was clipped by 10 bases and J by 4 bases, with 7 bases between them. CDR3 nucleotide sequence: TGTGCCACCGCCACCACTGAAGCTTTCTTT. This encodes CATATTEAFF.

This clonotype was recorded a few times. This rearrangement joins TRBV12-3 or TRBV12-4 to TRBJ1-3; D may be TRBD1 (6 bases). CDR3 length: 15 residues. V was pared by 6 bases and J by 0 bases, with 12 bases between. CDR3 residues: CASSRTVGSGNTIYF. CDR3 bases: TGTGCCAGCAGCCGGACAGTCGGCTCTGGAAACACCATATATTTT.

The chain has TRBV6-1 and TRBJ1-1, with unresolved D. Germline lookup yields CDR1 MNHNS and CDR2 SASEGT. V lost 1 base and J 7 bases, leaving 13 bases between the germline ends. The CDR3 is 14 amino acids. The CDR3 here is CASSEGAAKFEAFF. The CDR3 DNA is TGTGCCAGCAGTGAAGGGGCAGCTAAATTTGAAGCTTTCTTT.

In this sample, this clonotype turned up many times. The J gene is TRBJ1-2, the V gene TRBV20-1; D is perhaps TRBD1 (5 bases). Germline-derived CDR1 and CDR2 are DFQATT and SNEGSKA (reference sequence). The ends were cut back, 4 bases at V and 2 bases at J, with 17 bases in the middle. The CDR3 length is 15 residues. DNA of the CDR3: TGCAGTGCTATGGCCCTAGGACAAACCAACTATGGCTACACCTTC. It codes for CSAMALGQTNYGYTF.

The chain is built from TRBV7-2 and TRBJ2-2, with D perhaps matching TRBD2 (7 bases). Germline loops: CDR1 SGHTA, CDR2 FQGNSA. The CDR3 loop spans 15 amino acids. V was cut by 6 bases and J by 6 bases, with 17 bases left in between. The CDR3 spells CASRNRGRAAGELFF. The CDR3 bases are TGTGCCAGCAGAAATAGGGGGAGGGCAGCCGGGGAGCTGTTTTTT.

Turning to this clonotype: Relative to the germline gene, one junction end is altered; a read error may explain this. The chain combines TRBV3-1 with TRBJ2-7; D remains unclear. The CDR3 totals 11 residues. Germline CDR1 and CDR2: LGHDT and YNNKEL (reference sequence). The CDR3 DNA sequence: TGTGCCAGCAGCCGCAGCTACGAGCGGTACTTC. Translating gives CASSRSYERYF.

This clonotype was seen repeatedly, ten times or more. The rearrangement uses TRBV5-1 and TRBJ2-1, with 9 bases identical to TRBD2. Germline CDR1 is SGHRS and CDR2 is YFSETQ. J lost 4 bases, V lost 0 bases, and 2 bases had no gene match. The CDR3 covers 15 residues. The CDR3 region is CASSLALAGYNEQFF. In nucleotides, the CDR3 is TGCGCCAGCAGCTTGGCTCTAGCGGGGTACAATGAGCAGTTCTTC.